Here is one T cell receptor (beta chain) with its context. Its recognized antigen is unknown. Base qualities are not provided; no much larger clone lies one nucleotide away. This specimen comes from a study of blood T cell repertoires in COVID-19 (dated by TCRdb to 2020 to 2021). Broadly, across the study: Samples from collaborators originated in the United States, Italy and Spain and spanned both the acute and convalescent phases of COVID-19. The material from the prospective study consisted of cDNA or gDNA derived from T cells, B-cell-depleted T cells, or PBMCs. The dataset comprised deeply sampled blood TCRbeta repertoires from subjects exposed to, actively infected with, or recovered from COVID-19. Nearly every sample came with metadata listing a de-identified subject ID, COVID-19 status, age in years and sex. The samples were drawn from the first 160 participants of the ongoing ImmuneRACE study and from about 1,200 subjects provided by 6 global collaborators. HLA class I and class II types, where available, came from metadata supplied by the sample provider rather than from assay-based typing. The repertoires were released in a freely available public database intended as a resource for research on the immune response to SARS-CoV-2.

Each collaborating institution followed its own protocols to collect whole blood in K2EDTA tubes. For TCRbeta analysis, collaborators shipped samples in one of three forms: frozen whole blood, isolated PBMCs, or DNA extracted from either of those sample types. Study-wide conclusions, independent of this receptor: Clinical and demographic metadata were provided uncurated, with the amount varying by source and participant.

TCRbeta CDR3 regions were amplified from genomic DNA by means of the immunoSEQ Assay, a bias-controlled multiplex PCR. The study's own analysis went as follows. The number of nucleated cells in each sample was estimated by amplification of reference gene primers within the assay. Sequence reads were collapsed and filtered to measure the absolute abundance of every unique TCRbeta CDR3 rearrangement. For each sample, productive Simpson clonality was calculated as the square root of Simpson's diversity index across productive rearrangements. TCRdb took this table from immuneACCESS and kept in-frame rearrangements with V and J called. Such tables lack part of the clones; where checked against another copy, unresolved V genes explain under half of the gap, and the rest is unexplained. V and J calls plus clone size are reproduced from that table; the DNA served to infer D and trimming. Counted in this sample were 150,000 to 200,000 clones; 75% to 80% of them appeared once. Roughly 9.4% of the sample goes to the ten largest clones.

CDR1 SGHNT and CDR2 YENEEA were looked up in the germline V gene. Spanning cysteine to phenylalanine, the CDR3 consists of 16 amino acids. The only DNA kept is the CDR3, 48 bases in frame from the first base. Deletion took 1 base off V and 7 bases off J, with a span of 17 bases between the germline ends. This TCR came from a woman aged 45-59 years with active or convalescent COVID-19. Material: peripheral blood. Recombination connected TRBV11-3 to TRBJ2-1, with TRBD2 perhaps the D gene, on 5 matching bases. In nucleotides, the sequence is TGTGCCAGCAGCTTAGCCCCGGGCACCCGAGGGAATGAGCAGTTCTTC. It specifies CASSLAPGTRGNEQFF.